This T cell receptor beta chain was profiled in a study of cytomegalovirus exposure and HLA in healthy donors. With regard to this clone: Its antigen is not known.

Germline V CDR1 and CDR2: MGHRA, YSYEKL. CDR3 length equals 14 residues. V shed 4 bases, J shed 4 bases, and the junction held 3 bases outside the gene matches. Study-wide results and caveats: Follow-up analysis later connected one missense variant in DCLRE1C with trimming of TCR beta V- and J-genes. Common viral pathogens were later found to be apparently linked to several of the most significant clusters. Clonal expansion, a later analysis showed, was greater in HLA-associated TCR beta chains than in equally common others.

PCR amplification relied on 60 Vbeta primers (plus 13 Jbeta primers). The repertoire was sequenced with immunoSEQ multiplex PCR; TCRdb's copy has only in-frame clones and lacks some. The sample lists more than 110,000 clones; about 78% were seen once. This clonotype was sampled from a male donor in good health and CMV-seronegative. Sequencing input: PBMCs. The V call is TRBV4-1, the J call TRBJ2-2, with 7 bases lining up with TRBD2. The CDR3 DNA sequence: TGCGCCAGCAGCCTCGGGGGGTCCACCGGGGAGCTGTTTTTT. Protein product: CASSLGGSTGELFF.